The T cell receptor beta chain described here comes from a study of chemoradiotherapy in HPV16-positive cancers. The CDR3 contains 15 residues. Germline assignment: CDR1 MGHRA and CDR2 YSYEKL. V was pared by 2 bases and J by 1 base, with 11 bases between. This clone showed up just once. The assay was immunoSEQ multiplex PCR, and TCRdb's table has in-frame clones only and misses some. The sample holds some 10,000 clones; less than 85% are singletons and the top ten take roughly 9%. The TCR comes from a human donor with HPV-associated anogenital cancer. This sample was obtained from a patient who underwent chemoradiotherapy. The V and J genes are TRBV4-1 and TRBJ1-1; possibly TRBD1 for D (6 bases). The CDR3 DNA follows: TGCGCCAGCAGCCAAAAACAACAGGGGAACACTGAAGCTTTCTTT. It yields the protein CASSQKQQGNTEAFF.